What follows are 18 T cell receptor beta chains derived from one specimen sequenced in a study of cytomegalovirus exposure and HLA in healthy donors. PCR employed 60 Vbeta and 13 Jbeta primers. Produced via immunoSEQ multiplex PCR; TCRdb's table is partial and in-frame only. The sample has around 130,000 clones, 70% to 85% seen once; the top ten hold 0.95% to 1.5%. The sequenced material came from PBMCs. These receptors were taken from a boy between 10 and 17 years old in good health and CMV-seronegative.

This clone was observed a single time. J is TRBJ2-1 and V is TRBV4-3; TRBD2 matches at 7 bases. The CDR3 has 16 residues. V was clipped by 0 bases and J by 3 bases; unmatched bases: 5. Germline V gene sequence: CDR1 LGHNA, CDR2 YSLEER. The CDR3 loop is CASSQDRLADYNEQFF. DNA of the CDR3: TGCGCCAGCAGCCAAGATCGGCTAGCGGACTACAATGAGCAGTTCTTC.

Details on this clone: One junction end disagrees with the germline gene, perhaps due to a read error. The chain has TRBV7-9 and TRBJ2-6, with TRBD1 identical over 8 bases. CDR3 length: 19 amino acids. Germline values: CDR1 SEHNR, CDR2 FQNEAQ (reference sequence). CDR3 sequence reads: CSSSFPTGGGSSGANVLTF. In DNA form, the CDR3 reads TGTTCCAGCAGCTTCCCAACAGGGGGTGGTAGCTCTGGGGCCAACGTCCTGACTTTC.

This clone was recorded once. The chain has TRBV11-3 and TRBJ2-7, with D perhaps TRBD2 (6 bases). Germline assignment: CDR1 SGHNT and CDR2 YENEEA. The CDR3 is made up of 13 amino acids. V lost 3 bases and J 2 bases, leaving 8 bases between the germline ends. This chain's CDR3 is CASSLEGPYEQYF. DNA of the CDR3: TGTGCCAGCAGCTTGGAGGGGCCCTACGAGCAGTACTTC.

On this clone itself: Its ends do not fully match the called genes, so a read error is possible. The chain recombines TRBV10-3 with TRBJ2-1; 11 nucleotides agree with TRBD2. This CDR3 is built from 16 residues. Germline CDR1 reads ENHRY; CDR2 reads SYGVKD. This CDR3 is CAISEQTSGIGDERFF. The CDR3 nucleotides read TGTGCCATCAGTGAGCAGACTAGCGGGATTGGCGATGAGCGGTTCTTC.

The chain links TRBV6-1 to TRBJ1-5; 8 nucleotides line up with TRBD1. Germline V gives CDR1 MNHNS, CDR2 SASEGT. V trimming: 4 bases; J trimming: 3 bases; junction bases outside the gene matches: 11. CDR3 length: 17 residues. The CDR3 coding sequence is TGTGCCAGCAGTGGCTCCCGACAGGGGCGCAACAATCAGCCCCAGCATTTT. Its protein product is CASSGSRQGRNNQPQHF.

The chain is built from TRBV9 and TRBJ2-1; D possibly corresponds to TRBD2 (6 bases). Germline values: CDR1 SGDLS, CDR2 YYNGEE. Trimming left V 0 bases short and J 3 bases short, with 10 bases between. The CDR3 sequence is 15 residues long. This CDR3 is CASSVGLAIYNEQFF. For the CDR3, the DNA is TGTGCCAGCAGCGTAGGGCTAGCGATCTACAATGAGCAGTTCTTC.

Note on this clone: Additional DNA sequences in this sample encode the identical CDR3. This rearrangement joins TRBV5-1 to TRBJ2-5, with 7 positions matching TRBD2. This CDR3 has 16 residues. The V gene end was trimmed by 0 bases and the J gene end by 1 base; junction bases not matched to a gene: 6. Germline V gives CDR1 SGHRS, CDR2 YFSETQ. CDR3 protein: CASSLGLARGQETQYF. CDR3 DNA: TGCGCCAGCAGCTTGGGACTAGCTAGGGGCCAAGAGACCCAGTACTTC.

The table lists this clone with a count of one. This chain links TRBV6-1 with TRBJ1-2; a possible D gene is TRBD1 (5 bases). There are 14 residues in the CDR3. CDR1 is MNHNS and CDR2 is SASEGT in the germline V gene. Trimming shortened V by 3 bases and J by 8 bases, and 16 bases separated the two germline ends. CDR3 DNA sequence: TGTGCCAGCAGTGAGCGTCAGGGTCTATCGGGCTACACCTTC. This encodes CASSERQGLSGYTF.

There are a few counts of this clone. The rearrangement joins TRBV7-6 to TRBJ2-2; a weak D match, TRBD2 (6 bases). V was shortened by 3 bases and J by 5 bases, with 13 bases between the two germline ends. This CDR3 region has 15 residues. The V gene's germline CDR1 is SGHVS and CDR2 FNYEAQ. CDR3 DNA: TGTGCCAGCAGCTTTTGGCAGGGAGGAACCGGGGAGCTGTTTTTT. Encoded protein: CASSFWQGGTGELFF.

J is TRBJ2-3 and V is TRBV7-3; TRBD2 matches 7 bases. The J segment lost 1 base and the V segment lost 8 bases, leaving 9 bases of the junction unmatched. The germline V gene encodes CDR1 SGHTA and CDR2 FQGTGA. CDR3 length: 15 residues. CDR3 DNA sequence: TGTGCCAGCTCGAAAGCGGGGCTCGGCACAGATACGCAGTATTTT. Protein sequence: CASSKAGLGTDTQYF.

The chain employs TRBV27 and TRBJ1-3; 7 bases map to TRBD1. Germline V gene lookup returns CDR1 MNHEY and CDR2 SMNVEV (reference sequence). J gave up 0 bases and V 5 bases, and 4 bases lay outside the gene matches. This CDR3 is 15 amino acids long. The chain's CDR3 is CASSRTGYSGNTIYF. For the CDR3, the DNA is TGTGCCAGCAGTCGGACAGGATACTCTGGAAACACCATATATTTT.

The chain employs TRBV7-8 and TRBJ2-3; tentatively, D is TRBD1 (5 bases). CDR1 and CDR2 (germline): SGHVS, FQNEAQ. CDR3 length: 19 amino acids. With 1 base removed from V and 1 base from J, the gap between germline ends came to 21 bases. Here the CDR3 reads CASSLESYWGAAGTDTQYF. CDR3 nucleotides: TGTGCCAGCAGCTTAGAGTCGTACTGGGGCGCGGCCGGCACAGATACGCAGTATTTT.

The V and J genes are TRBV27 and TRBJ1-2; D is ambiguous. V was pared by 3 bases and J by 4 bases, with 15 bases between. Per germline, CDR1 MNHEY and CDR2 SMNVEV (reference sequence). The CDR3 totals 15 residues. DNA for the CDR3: TGTGCCAGCAGTTTTCTACCTGGCTCAGGCTATGGCTACACCTTC. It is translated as CASSFLPGSGYGYTF.

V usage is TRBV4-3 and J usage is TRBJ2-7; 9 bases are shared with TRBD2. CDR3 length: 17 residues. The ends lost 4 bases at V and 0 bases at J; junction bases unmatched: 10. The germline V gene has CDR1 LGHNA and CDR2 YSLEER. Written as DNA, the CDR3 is TGCGCCAGCAGCCCTTCCACGACTAGCGGAGCCTCCTACGAGCAGTACTTC. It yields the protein CASSPSTTSGASYEQYF.

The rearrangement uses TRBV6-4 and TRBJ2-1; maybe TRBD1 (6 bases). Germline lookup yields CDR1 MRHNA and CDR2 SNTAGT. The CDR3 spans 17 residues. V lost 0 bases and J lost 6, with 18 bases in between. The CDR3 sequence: CASSDSSRGYSPNEQFF. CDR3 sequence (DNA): TGTGCCAGCAGTGACTCGAGTAGGGGGTACTCCCCCAATGAGCAGTTCTTC.

The CDR3: CSVGQGGIGYTF. Written as DNA, the CDR3 is TGCAGCGTCGGACAGGGAGGCATTGGCTACACCTTC. The chain links TRBV29-1 to TRBJ1-2, with 8 bases lining up with TRBD1. The V gene's germline CDR1 is SQVTM and CDR2 ANQGSEA. The CDR3 is 12 amino acids. Losses at the gene ends were 6 bases for V and 7 bases for J; bases not matched to a gene: 7.

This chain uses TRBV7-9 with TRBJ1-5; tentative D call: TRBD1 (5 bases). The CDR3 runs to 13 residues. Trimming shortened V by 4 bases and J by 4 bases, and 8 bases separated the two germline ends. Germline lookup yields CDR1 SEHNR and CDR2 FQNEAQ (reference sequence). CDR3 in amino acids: CASSSPGNQPQHF. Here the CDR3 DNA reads TGTGCCAGCAGCTCCCCAGGGAATCAGCCCCAGCATTTT.

CDR3 residues: CASSLLKGDYEQYF. CDR3 DNA: TGCGCCAGCAGCTTGTTAAAGGGAGACTACGAGCAGTACTTC. This sequence joins TRBV5-1 and TRBJ2-7, with D perhaps matching TRBD2 (5 bases). CDR1 is SGHRS, CDR2 YFSETQ, per germline. Between the trimmed V and J ends, which lost 1 base and 3 bases, there was a span of 11 bases. The CDR3 has 14 residues. The whole variable domain, filled in from reference TRBV5-1 and TRBJ2-7, reads KAGVTQTPRYLIKTRGQQVTLSCSPISGHRSVSWYQQTPGQGLQFLFEYFSETQRNKGNFPGRFSGRQFSNSRSEMNVSTLELGDSALYLCASSLLKGDYEQYFGPGTRLTVT.